A single sample is the source of the 16 T cell receptor beta chains below, sequenced in a study of T cell responses to AZD1222 COVID-19 vaccine. Sequenced by immunoSEQ multiplex PCR; TCRdb stores in-frame clones only, minus some. The table lists 150,000 to 200,000 clones, approximately 92% of them singletons. The source was peripheral blood, collected on day 0 of AZD1222 vaccination. All receptors come from an adult in good health.

This clone was recorded only once. This chain uses TRBV19 with TRBJ2-2; D call uncertain. Trimming took off 7 bases at V and 0 bases at J, with 12 bases between the two ends. The V gene's germline CDR1 is LNHDA and CDR2 SQIVND (reference sequence). The CDR3 sequence is 15 residues long. The CDR3 sequence: CASMRSRTNTGELFF. In DNA form, the CDR3 reads TGTGCCAGTATGAGAAGCAGAACGAACACCGGGGAGCTGTTTTTT. The full variable domain, its missing parts supplied by reference TRBV19 and TRBJ2-2, is DGGITQSPKYLFRKEGQNVTLSCEQNLNHDAMYWYRQDPGQGLRLIYYSQIVNDFQKGDIAEGYSVSREKKESFPLTVTSAQKNPTAFYLCASMRSRTNTGELFFGEGSRLTVL.

The V gene is TRBV9, the J gene TRBJ2-5; TRBD1 might be the D (6 bases). This CDR3 comprises 15 residues. The germline V and J ends were trimmed by 0 bases and 7 bases, with 16 bases remaining between them. In germline, CDR1 is SGDLS, CDR2 YYNGEE. The CDR3 spells CASSVEGAGDGTQYF. As DNA, the CDR3 is TGTGCCAGCAGCGTAGAAGGGGCAGGGGACGGGACCCAGTACTTC.

This chain joins TRBV27 and TRBJ2-1, with 11 bases that match TRBD2. V was pared by 6 bases and J by 3 bases, with 1 base of the junction left unmatched. This CDR3 region has 14 residues. The germline gives CDR1 MNHEY, CDR2 SMNVEV (reference sequence). The CDR3 DNA sequence: TGTGCCAGCAGAGGGACTAGCGGCTACAATGAGCAGTTCTTC. Translation: CASRGTSGYNEQFF.

The genes are TRBV18 and TRBJ2-2; possibly TRBD1 or TRBD2 for D (5 bases each). V lost 1 base and J 7 bases, leaving 13 bases between the germline ends. The CDR3 totals 15 residues. Looked up from germline, CDR1 is KGHSH and CDR2 is LQKENI. Written as DNA, the CDR3 is TGTGCCAGCTCACCACTTCGGGGCCGCAGCGGGGAGCTGTTTTTT. Translating gives CASSPLRGRSGELFF.

This clone was detected only a few times. The rearrangement uses TRBV6-2 or TRBV6-3 and TRBJ2-7; 7 bases are shared with TRBD2. This CDR3 spans 13 amino acids. V shed 5 bases and J 3 bases; nucleotides not matched to a gene: 4. Germline V gives CDR1 MNHEY, CDR2 SVGEGT. The chain's CDR3 is CASSKAGSYEQYV. In nucleotides, the CDR3 is TGTGCCAGCAGTAAAGCGGGGAGCTACGAGCAGTACGTC.

The V gene is TRBV6-1, the J gene TRBJ1-2, with D tentatively TRBD1 (5 bases). V was pared by 2 bases and J by 7 bases, with 11 bases between. CDR1 MNHNS and CDR2 SASEGT come from the germline V gene. The CDR3 is 13 amino acids. In nucleotides, the CDR3 is TGTGCCAGCAGTGAAATCAGGGTTGGTGGCTACACCTTC. Its translation is CASSEIRVGGYTF.

The chain links TRBV2 to TRBJ1-1; D not resolved. This CDR3 contains 13 residues. With 9 bases removed from V and 1 base from J, the gap between germline ends came to 12 bases. Germline V CDR1 and CDR2: SNHLY, FYNNEI. CDR3 in amino acids: CASGPRWNTEAFF. In DNA form, the CDR3 reads TGTGCCAGTGGCCCCAGGTGGAACACTGAAGCTTTCTTT.

The chain combines TRBV5-1 with TRBJ1-1; TRBD1 is a possible D gene (6 bases). V gave up 0 bases and J gave up 1 base, with 7 bases separating them. Germline V CDR1 and CDR2: SGHRS, YFSETQ. CDR3 size: 14 residues. CDR3 region: CASSLEQGNTEAFF. CDR3 DNA: TGCGCCAGCAGCTTGGAACAGGGGAACACTGAAGCTTTCTTT.

This clone showed up just once. The V call is TRBV24-1, the J call TRBJ1-5; TRBD1 aligns across 11 bases. This CDR3 has 14 residues. J lost 6 bases, V lost 7 bases, and 4 bases had no gene match. Germline V gives CDR1 KGHDR, CDR2 SFDVKD. This chain's CDR3 is CATSGQGARQPQHF. CDR3 nucleotides: TGTGCCACCAGCGGACAGGGGGCACGTCAGCCCCAGCATTTT.

CDR3 region: CASSPGGGQPQHF. In DNA, the CDR3 is TGTGCCAGCAGCCCAGGGGGGGGTCAGCCCCAGCATTTT. The chain recombines TRBV7-3 with TRBJ1-5, with 7 bases identical to TRBD1. The CDR3 is 13 residues long. Germline trimming cut 5 bases from V and 6 bases from J; bases unmatched to any gene: 4. The germline V gene encodes CDR1 SGHTA and CDR2 FQGTGA.

This clone was seen a single time. The chain couples TRBV6-6 to TRBJ2-3; a possible D gene is TRBD1 (5 bases). This CDR3 is built from 15 residues. The ends were cut back, 8 bases at V and 5 bases at J, with 20 bases in the middle. CDR1 is MNHNY and CDR2 is SVGAGI in the germline V gene (reference sequence). The CDR3 loop is CASLGLGAVLDTQYF. For the CDR3, the DNA is TGTGCCAGCCTAGGCCTAGGGGCCGTTTTAGATACGCAGTATTTT.

The chain couples TRBV2 to TRBJ2-7; D unclear. Germline CDR1 and CDR2: SNHLY and FYNNEI. This CDR3 has 12 residues. V was cut by 8 bases and J by 6 bases, with 14 bases left in between. The CDR3 loop is CASDPSLPEQYF. The CDR3 DNA is TGTGCCAGCGATCCTAGTCTCCCCGAGCAGTACTTC.

The gene calls are TRBV7-2 and TRBJ1-2, with D possibly matching TRBD1 (5 bases). Germline V CDR1 and CDR2: SGHTA, FQGNSA. Trimming left V 5 bases short and J 6 bases short, with 13 bases between. The CDR3 loop spans 13 amino acids. The CDR3 loop reads CASSGRGADGYTF. CDR3 nucleotide sequence: TGTGCCAGCAGCGGACGGGGCGCTGATGGCTACACCTTC.

This clone was seen just once. This chain joins TRBV7-2 and TRBJ2-2; D remains ambiguous. Germline V gives CDR1 SGHTA, CDR2 FQGNSA. V lost 0 bases to trimming and J lost 3 bases, with 8 bases between them. This CDR3 has 15 residues. DNA for the CDR3: TGTGCCAGCAGCTTAGCAGGTTTCGACACCGGGGAGCTGTTTTTT. Translating gives CASSLAGFDTGELFF.

The chain couples TRBV5-1 to TRBJ2-1; 14 nucleotides match TRBD2. Germline lookup yields CDR1 SGHRS and CDR2 YFSETQ. The CDR3 loop spans 16 amino acids. The ends lost 5 bases at V and 6 bases at J; junction bases unmatched: 7. The CDR3 loop reads CASSSPGLAGVNEQFF. CDR3 nucleotide sequence: TGCGCCAGCAGTTCTCCGGGACTAGCGGGAGTCAATGAGCAGTTCTTC.

The V and J genes are TRBV7-9 and TRBJ2-7, with 8 bases identical to TRBD2. V gave up 0 bases and J gave up 5 bases; unmatched junction bases: 12. Per germline, CDR1 SEHNR and CDR2 FQNEAQ (reference sequence). The CDR3 runs to 17 residues. CDR3 sequence: CASSLAGGLAGMNEQYF. DNA for the CDR3: TGTGCCAGCAGCTTAGCCGGTGGATTAGCGGGAATGAACGAGCAGTACTTC.